The following is a T cell receptor beta chain sequence with its context. No antigen is known for it. This sample was taken from a study of shared clonotypes between healthy human individuals. Regarding the study as a whole: Lower generation probabilities were found for non-shared clonotypes than for those shared by all four donors. Memory subsets generally showed smaller estimated richness than naive subsets did.

Germline CDR1 SGHDT, CDR2 YYEEEE. The CDR3 covers 14 residues. V was trimmed by 1 base and J by 1 base, leaving 8 bases between them. Here immunoSEQ multiplex PCR was the method, and the copy in TCRdb shows in-frame clones only, minus some. This sample has 950,000 to 1,300,000 clones, with about 74% found just once. The sequenced sample consisted of memory CD4+ T cells sorted from blood. Sample subset: CD45RA-negative fraction. V usage is TRBV5-6 and J usage is TRBJ1-2; unclear D gene. The receptor was isolated from a man younger than 30 in good health. Written as DNA, the CDR3 is TGTGCCAGCAGCTTGATAACGAATAACTATGGCTACACCTTC. Amino acids: CASSLITNNYGYTF.